One TCR beta chain is described in this entry. Its target is unknown. The sample is drawn from a study of lymphopenia after photon versus proton radiotherapy. Germline loops: CDR1 SGHAT, CDR2 FQDESV (reference sequence). Trimming cost V 2 bases and J 3 bases, with 5 bases left between them. The CDR3 is 12 amino acids. Study-wide findings and caveats: Proton therapy kept repertoires fairly stable, unlike photons, which gained effector/memory cells.

Sequencing used immunoSEQ multiplex PCR; TCRdb keeps in-frame clones, though not all of them. Among more than 45,000 clones, 92% were seen once, and the ten largest hold 15% to 20%. The sequence derives from a woman aged 40 to 50 with cholangiocarcinoma. Source: peripheral blood, taken from a patient treated with photon-based radiotherapy. The chain employs TRBV11-1 and TRBJ2-7; D remains ambiguous. CDR3 region: CASSLSGYEQYF. The DNA of the CDR3 is TGTGCCAGCAGCTTAAGTGGCTACGAGCAGTACTTC.